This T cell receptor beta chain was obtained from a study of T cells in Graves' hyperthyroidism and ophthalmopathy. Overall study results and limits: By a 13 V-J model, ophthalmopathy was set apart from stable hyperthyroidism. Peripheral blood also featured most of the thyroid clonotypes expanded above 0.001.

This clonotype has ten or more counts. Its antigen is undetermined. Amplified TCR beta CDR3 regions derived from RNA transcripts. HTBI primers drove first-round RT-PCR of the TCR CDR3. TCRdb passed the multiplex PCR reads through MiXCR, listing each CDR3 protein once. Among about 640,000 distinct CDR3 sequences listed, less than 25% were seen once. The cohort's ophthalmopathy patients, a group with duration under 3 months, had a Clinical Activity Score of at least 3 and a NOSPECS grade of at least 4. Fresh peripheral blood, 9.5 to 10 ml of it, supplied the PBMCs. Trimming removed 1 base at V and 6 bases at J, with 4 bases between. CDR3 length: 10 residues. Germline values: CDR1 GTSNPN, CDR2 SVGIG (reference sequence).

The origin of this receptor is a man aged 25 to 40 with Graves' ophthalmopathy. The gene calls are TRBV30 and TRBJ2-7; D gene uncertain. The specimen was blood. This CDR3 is CAWSGPEQYF. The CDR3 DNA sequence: TGTGCCTGGAGTGGTCCCGAGCAGTACTTC.